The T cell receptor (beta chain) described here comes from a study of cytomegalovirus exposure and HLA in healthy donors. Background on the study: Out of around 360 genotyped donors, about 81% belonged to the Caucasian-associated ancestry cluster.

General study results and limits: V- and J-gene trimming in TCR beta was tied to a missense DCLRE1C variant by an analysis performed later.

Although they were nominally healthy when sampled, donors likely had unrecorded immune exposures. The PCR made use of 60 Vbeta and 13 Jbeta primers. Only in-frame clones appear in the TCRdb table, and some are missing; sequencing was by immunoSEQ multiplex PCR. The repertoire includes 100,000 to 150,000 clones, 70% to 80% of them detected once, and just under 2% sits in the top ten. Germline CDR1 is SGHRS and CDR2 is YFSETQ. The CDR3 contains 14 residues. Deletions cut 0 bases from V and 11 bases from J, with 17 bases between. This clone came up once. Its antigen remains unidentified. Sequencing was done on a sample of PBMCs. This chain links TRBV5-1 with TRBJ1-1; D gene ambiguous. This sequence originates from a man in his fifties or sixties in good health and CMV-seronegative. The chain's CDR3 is CASSLGGGQAEAFF. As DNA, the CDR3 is TGCGCCAGCAGCTTGGGTGGAGGGCAGGCGGAGGCTTTCTTT. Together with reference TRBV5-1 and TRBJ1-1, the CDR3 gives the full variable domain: KAGVTQTPRYLIKTRGQQVTLSCSPISGHRSVSWYQQTPGQGLQFLFEYFSETQRNKGNFPGRFSGRQFSNSRSEMNVSTLELGDSALYLCASSLGGGQAEAFFGQGTRLTVV.